A single T cell receptor beta chain is shown here with its context. The antigen is unknown. The germline V gene has CDR1 SGHVS and CDR2 FNYEAQ. V was pared by 2 bases and J by 3 bases, with 13 bases between. The CDR3 is 15 amino acids. Unique molecular identifiers were incorporated during preparation of the TCRbeta library. Each CDR3 protein is one row after TCRdb ran MiXCR on the PCR reads. This sample carries 600,000 or so distinct CDR3 sequences, more than 20% of them seen once, and the ten largest clones take about 14%. The source of the sample is a study of T-cell reconstitution after alpha-beta-depleted transplantation in children. Study observations and caveats: Some patients' high day-60 TCRbeta diversity was attributed to recipient cells surviving conditioning. Alpha-beta T cells present about two months after transplant were reported to originate from several hundred expanded graft clones.

Sequenced here: PBMCs, mostly from graft donor cells, sampled 360 days after TCRalphabeta/CD19-depleted stem cell transplant. The chain has TRBV7-6 and TRBJ1-1; no clear D gene. The sequence derives from a boy younger than two who had a stem cell transplant for acute myeloid leukemia, so the T cells may come from the graft donor. The chain's CDR3 is CASSLSEHLDTEAFF. CDR3 in DNA: TGTGCCAGCAGCTTATCGGAGCATCTTGACACTGAAGCTTTCTTT.